These T cell receptor beta chains were read from a single sample in a study of shared clonotypes between healthy human individuals. TCRdb's table, derived via immunoSEQ multiplex PCR, lists solely in-frame clones and lacks some. The data show about 230,000 clones, with 65% to 70% seen just once and approximately 12% held by the top ten. What was sequenced was memory CD4+ T cells sorted from blood. The origin of the receptors is a man between 25 and 39 years old in good health. The CDR3 runs from the conserved cysteine through the conserved F or W. Each record gives: D gene, clone size, V gene, J gene, CDR3 protein, CDR3 DNA. D genes are given only for firm matches. Expanded clones get a size class; other rows say once, few or many, or leave the size out.

TRBD1	many	TRBV18	TRBJ2-7	CASSPDDRVGDEQYF	TGTGCCAGCTCACCCGATGACAGGGTGGGGGACGAGCAGTACTTC
-	-	TRBV4-2	TRBJ2-3	CASSRSGESKDTQYF	TGTGCCAGCAGCCGGAGCGGAGAATCGAAAGATACGCAGTATTTT
-	-	TRBV7-9	TRBJ1-5	CASSYGGYSNQPQHF	TGTGCCAGCAGCTATGGTGGTTATAGCAATCAGCCCCAGCATTTT
-	-	TRBV25-1	TRBJ2-1	CASMLGESENEQFF	TGTGCCAGCATGTTAGGGGAGTCGGAGAATGAGCAGTTCTTC
-	-	TRBV6-5	TRBJ2-1	CASRTIPYNEQFF	TGTGCCAGCAGGACTATACCCTACAATGAGCAGTTCTTC
-	-	TRBV28	TRBJ2-1	CASSLLTPGRDEQFF	TGTGCCAGCAGTTTATTGACACCGGGACGGGATGAGCAGTTCTTC
-	once	TRBV6-1	TRBJ2-2	CASSEYQSRHTGELFF	TGTGCCAGCAGTGAGTATCAGAGCCGCCACACCGGGGAGCTGTTTTTT
-	-	TRBV10-3	TRBJ2-1	CATSDGYNEQFF	TGTGCCACCTCGGACGGATACAATGAGCAGTTCTTC
TRBD1	few	TRBV7-2	TRBJ2-3	CASSRDRVSTDTQYF	TGTGCCAGCAGCCGCGACAGGGTTAGCACAGATACGCAGTATTTT
-	-	TRBV28	TRBJ2-2	CASSPSGYTGELFF	TGTGCCAGCAGTCCGTCGGGGTACACCGGGGAGCTGTTTTTT
-	-	TRBV29-1	TRBJ2-3	CSVAEGTDTQYF	TGCAGCGTTGCGGAAGGCACAGATACGCAGTATTTT
-	once	TRBV10-2	TRBJ1-3	CASSMHRSAGNTIYF	TGCGCCAGCAGTATGCACAGAAGCGCTGGAAACACCATATATTTT
TRBD2	-	TRBV2	TRBJ2-5	CASITERLAGGRETQYF	TGTGCCAGCATCACCGAGAGGCTAGCGGGAGGGCGAGAGACCCAGTACTTC
-	-	TRBV5-8	TRBJ2-1	CASLGGSYNEQFF	TGTGCCAGCCTTGGGGGCTCCTACAATGAGCAGTTCTTC
-	-	TRBV20-1	TRBJ2-3	CSVRVSDTQYF	TGCAGTGTCCGGGTGTCAGATACGCAGTATTTT
-	-	TRBV7-6	TRBJ2-5	CASSLKAGQETQYF	TGTGCCAGCAGCTTGAAAGCTGGTCAAGAGACCCAGTACTTC
-	-	TRBV7-6	TRBJ2-6	CASSPGSPGANVLTF	TGTGCCAGCAGCCCCGGTTCCCCTGGGGCCAACGTCCTGACTTTC